This T cell receptor beta chain emerged from a study of PD-1 blockade in classical Hodgkin lymphoma (dated by TCRdb to about 2020). About the study as a whole: Nivolumab dosing was 3 mg/kg intravenously every 2 weeks, continuing until either disease progression or unacceptable toxicity. To define a peripheral blood immune signature of response to PD-1 blockade in classical Hodgkin lymphoma, the study combined TCR beta sequencing with CyTOF. General study outcomes and caveats: Lower diversity was observed in patients in whom nivolumab was started less than 1 year after ASCT, and these patients were excluded from later analyses so that confounding by immune reconstitution would be avoided. By C4D1, a significant rise was seen in CD4+ TCR diversity but not in CD8+ TCR diversity (p=0.0027 vs p=0.16), and the rise was most apparent among complete responders (p=0.02). Among trial patients, those achieving complete response had baseline diversity similar to that of newly diagnosed patients, while diversity was significantly lower in partial responders and progressors. Baseline TCR diversity was reported as lower in newly diagnosed patients than in healthy donors, and lower still in relapsed/refractory patients. The study was restricted to a single clinical trial cohort, and the causes of repertoire differences, possibly disease activity or prior therapy, were left undefined.

Genomic DNA was extracted with the Qiagen DNeasy kit from unsorted PBMCs and from negatively selected CD4+ and CD8+ fractions. TCR beta CDR3 regions were subjected to amplification by immunoSEQ multiplex PCR with primers that anneal to V and J segments. Amplification bias was minimized using a synthetic immune receptor repertoire, and residual bias was removed computationally after sequencing. Concerning the study's data processing: Custom Python scripts were used to quantify repertoire diversity as the Shannon entropy index. Unsorted, CD4+ and CD8+ repertoires were analyzed separately, except for combined analyses in which CD4+ and CD8+ sequences were merged in silico. A clone was considered expanded if an increase in frequency of at least 2-fold after treatment relative to C1D1 was found, and a pseudocount of 0.5 was applied to clones undetected at baseline. Singleton clones were defined as clones with 0 or 1 copy at C1D1, and non-singleton clones were defined as clones with 2 or more copies. Clones expanded in unsorted samples were assigned a CD4+, CD8+ or unknown annotation through matching of protein sequences in sorted samples from the same patient. Wilcoxon tests were applied to paired samples to test diversity changes from C1D1 to C4D1. TCRdb holds this immuneACCESS table with in-frame rearrangements only. Some clones are missing; in checked studies, unresolved V genes explain under half, and the rest has no known cause. V and J calls and clone size follow that table, whereas D and trimming were derived from the DNA. This sample has 37,000 or so clones in its table, and 85% to 90% of those were observed once. The biggest ten clones account for around 7.7% of the sample.

The time point label of this sample denotes: cycle 2 day 1 (C2D1) of nivolumab. Every trial patient had relapsed following autologous stem cell transplantation, and prior brentuximab vedotin exposure was what differed among cohorts A, B and C. The trial cohort was composed of roughly 60 patients with relapsed/refractory classical Hodgkin lymphoma, for whom complete response, partial response or progressive disease was recorded as best overall response. Single-agent nivolumab was administered to trial patients in the multi-cohort phase II CheckMate 205 trial. An independent review committee assessed best overall response by applying the 2007 International Working Group response criteria. Trial PBMCs were collected immediately before nivolumab initiation (C1D1) and during therapy at cycle 2 day 1 and cycle 4 day 1. After peripheral blood was drawn into 8 mL Vacutainer Cell Preparation Tubes, PBMCs were isolated by centrifugation and then cryopreserved.

This clone was seen only a few times. Its binding antigen is unknown. No per-base quality is available; no much larger clone lies one base away. From the cysteine up to the phenylalanine, the CDR3 has a length of 15 residues. Only the CDR3 part of the read is kept: 45 bases, read in frame from the first base. The CDR1 and CDR2 encoded by the germline V gene (reference sequence) are MNHEY and SMNVEV. Relative to germline, V is 6 bases shorter and J is 10 bases shorter, with 21 bases between their ends. The input for sequencing was peripheral blood mononuclear cells (PBMCs), taken before the second cycle of nivolumab. The V and J segments used are TRBV27 and TRBJ1-4, with the D gene too uncertain to name. This TCR was recovered from a human donor with classical Hodgkin lymphoma. The base sequence is TGTGCCAGCAGCCCCCCCCTGGGTATGCCAGGAAAACTGTTTTTT. This sequence encodes CASSPPLGMPGKLFF.